The rows below give T cell receptor beta chains drawn from one sample of a study of neurological immune-mediated disorders. TCRdb passed the 5' RACE reads through MiXCR, listing each CDR3 protein once. The data show over 15,000 distinct CDR3 sequences, about 30% seen once. The material sequenced was PBMCs. Receptors were obtained from a man aged 45-60 years with HTLV-1-associated myelopathy (HAM/TSP). Each CDR3 is given with its conserved first and last residue. A D gene is named only where the DNA matches it firmly. Clone size appears in some rows only: once, few, many, or a class for an expanded clone.

D gene,J gene,clone size,CDR3 length,V gene,CDR3 protein,CDR3 DNA
NA,TRBJ2-7,few,13,TRBV7-2,CASSFYRNYEQYF,TGTGCCAGCAGCTTCTACAGGAACTACGAGCAGTACTTC
NA,TRBJ2-5,medium-sized,14,TRBV24-1,CATSGGVGIETQYF,TGTGCCACCAGTGGAGGGGTCGGGATAGAGACCCAGTACTTC
TRBD1,TRBJ2-5,few,16,TRBV10-3,CAISERDRVIAETQYF,TGTGCCATCAGTGAACGGGACAGGGTGATAGCGGAGACCCAGTACTTC
NA,TRBJ2-3,NA,16,TRBV4-3,CASSEGGRTSTDTQYF,TGCGCCAGCAGCGAAGGGGGTCGAACTAGCACAGATACGCAGTATTTT
TRBD1,TRBJ2-2,NA,14,TRBV2,CASSVTGVTGELFF,TGTGCCAGTAGTGTAACAGGGGTCACCGGGGAGCTGTTTTTT
TRBD2,TRBJ2-3,few,14,TRBV12-3/TRBV12-4,CASSPRLAGGNRYF,TGTGCCAGCAGCCCCCGGCTAGCGGGGGGGAACAGGTATTTT
TRBD2,TRBJ2-5,NA,14,TRBV20-1,CSAIDGTRSETQYF,TGCAGTGCCATCGACGGGACTAGGAGTGAGACCCAGTACTTC
NA,TRBJ2-7,many,15,TRBV5-1,CASSLGTGLSPEQYF,TGCGCCAGCAGCTTAGGAACCGGGCTAAGCCCTGAGCAGTACTTC
NA,TRBJ2-3,many,15,TRBV9,CASSVVPSGPDTQYF,TGTGCCAGCAGCGTAGTCCCCAGCGGGCCAGATACGCAGTATTTT
NA,TRBJ2-3,medium-sized,13,TRBV29-1,CSGLPRRTDTQYF,TGCAGCGGCCTCCCGCGGCGCACAGATACGCAGTATTTT
TRBD2,TRBJ2-2,NA,15,TRBV20-1,CSALSGGADTGELFF,TGCAGTGCTCTTAGCGGGGGGGCCGACACCGGGGAGCTGTTTTTT
TRBD1,TRBJ2-1,many,15,TRBV18,CASSPPRTGVNEQFF,TGTGCCAGCTCACCACCGAGGACAGGGGTCAATGAGCAGTTCTTC
TRBD2,TRBJ2-5,NA,14,TRBV20-1,CSAETSGLQETQYF,TGCAGTGCGGAAACTAGCGGGCTCCAAGAGACCCAGTACTTC
NA,TRBJ2-5,medium-sized,15,TRBV5-1,CASSLVAGPQETQYF,TGCGCCAGCAGCTTGGTCGCGGGGCCCCAAGAGACCCAGTACTTC
NA,TRBJ2-2,few,14,TRBV20-1,CSAPDISNTGELFF,TGCAGTGCTCCGGACATCTCGAACACCGGGGAGCTGTTTTTT
NA,TRBJ1-1,NA,19,TRBV3-1,CASSPFPGQRIRSGTEAFF,TGTGCCAGCAGCCCCTTTCCGGGACAACGAATCCGGTCAGGCACTGAAGCTTTCTTT
TRBD1,TRBJ2-7,NA,16,TRBV5-1,CASSGGTGSRTYEQYF,TGCGCCAGCAGCGGTGGGACAGGGAGTAGGACCTACGAGCAGTACTTC
NA,TRBJ1-2,few,14,TRBV5-6,CASSLQGERLSYTF,TGTGCCAGCAGCCTTCAAGGTGAACGCCTAAGCTACACCTTC
NA,TRBJ1-1,NA,14,TRBV7-8,CASALPRTRDKAFF,TGTGCCAGCGCACTCCCCCGGACCCGTGATAAAGCTTTCTTT
NA,TRBJ1-4,NA,14,TRBV27,CASSPWGAGEKLFF,TGTGCCAGCAGTCCGTGGGGGGCAGGCGAAAAACTGTTTTTT
NA,TRBJ2-3,NA,12,TRBV11-2,CASSRRTTTQYF,TGTGCCAGCAGCCGTCGGACAACTACGCAGTATTTT
NA,TRBJ2-1,NA,19,TRBV21-1,CASSKGDSRAAASYNEQFF,TGTGCCAGCAGCAAAGGAGACAGCCGGGCCGCCGCCTCCTACAATGAGCAGTTCTTC
TRBD1,TRBJ1-6,few,16,TRBV5-1,CASSPEGTGGNSPLHF,TGCGCCAGCAGCCCGGAGGGGACAGGGGGCAATTCACCCCTCCACTTT
NA,TRBJ1-5,many,15,TRBV7-9,CASSLRAGVDQPQHF,TGTGCCAGCAGCTTGAGGGCAGGGGTCGATCAGCCCCAGCATTTT
NA,TRBJ1-6,few,13,TRBV25-1,CASTPQGGIALHF,TGTGCCAGCACCCCACAGGGTGGGATTGCCCTCCACTTT
NA,TRBJ2-2,NA,15,TRBV5-1,CDSSVSTSHTGELFF,TGCGACAGCAGTGTTTCGACTAGTCATACCGGGGAGCTGTTTTTT
TRBD1,TRBJ1-5,many,15,TRBV12-3/TRBV12-4,CASRVGTGGNQPQHF,TGTGCCAGCAGGGTAGGGACAGGGGGCAATCAGCCCCAGCATTTT
NA,TRBJ1-1,NA,14,TRBV20-1,CSARRGGVGTEAFF,TGCAGTGCTAGGAGGGGGGGGGTAGGGACTGAAGCTTTCTTT
NA,TRBJ2-1,many,14,TRBV18,CASSPDRRPNEQFF,TGTGCCAGCTCACCAGATCGAAGGCCCAATGAGCAGTTCTTC
TRBD2,TRBJ2-2,NA,15,TRBV20-1,CSASVASGYTGELFF,TGCAGTGCTAGTGTTGCTAGCGGCTACACCGGGGAGCTGTTTTTT
NA,TRBJ2-2,many,14,TRBV18,CASSPPRNTGELFF,TGTGCCAGCTCACCCCCCAGAAACACCGGGGAGCTGTTTTTT
TRBD1,TRBJ2-5,NA,15,TRBV7-2,CASTVGQGREETQYF,TGTGCCAGCACCGTCGGACAGGGGAGGGAAGAGACCCAGTACTTC
TRBD2,TRBJ2-7,NA,15,TRBV7-7,CASSLAAGTSYEQYF,TGTGCTAGCAGCTTAGCGGCCGGGACTAGCTACGAGCAGTACTTC
NA,TRBJ1-5,NA,15,TRBV6-5,CASSSGTSGNQPQHF,TGTGCCAGCAGTTCCGGGACATCGGGCAATCAGCCCCAGCATTTT
NA,TRBJ1-2,once,11,TRBV20-1,CSARDEVYYTF,TGCAGTGCTAGAGACGAAGTGTATTACACCTTC
NA,TRBJ2-1,many,17,TRBV20-1,CSVKDRGKREPYNEQFF,TGCAGTGTGAAGGACAGGGGAAAGCGGGAGCCCTACAATGAGCAGTTCTTC
NA,TRBJ1-3,NA,14,TRBV11-2,CASSLSEAGNTIYF,TGTGCCAGCAGCTTGTCAGAAGCTGGAAACACCATATATTTT
TRBD1,TRBJ2-2,NA,18,TRBV7-6,CASSPEITGTGNTGELFF,TGTGCCAGCAGCCCCGAGATAACCGGGACAGGGAACACCGGGGAGCTGTTTTTT
TRBD2,TRBJ2-3,NA,16,TRBV27,CASSPLAGTVTDTQYF,TGTGCCAGCAGTCCCTTAGCGGGGACGGTCACAGATACGCAGTATTTT